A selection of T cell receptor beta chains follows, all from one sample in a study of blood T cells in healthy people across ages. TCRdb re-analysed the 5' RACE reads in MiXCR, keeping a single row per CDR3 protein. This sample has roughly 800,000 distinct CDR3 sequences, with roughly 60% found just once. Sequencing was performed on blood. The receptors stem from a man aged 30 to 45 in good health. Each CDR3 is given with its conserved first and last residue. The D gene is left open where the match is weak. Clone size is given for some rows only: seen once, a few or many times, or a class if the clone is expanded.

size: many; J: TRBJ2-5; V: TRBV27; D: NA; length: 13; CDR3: CASSRGGQETQYF; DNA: TGTGCCAGCAGTCGGGGCGGTCAAGAGACCCAGTACTTC
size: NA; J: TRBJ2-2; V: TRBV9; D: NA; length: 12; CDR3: CASSKNTGELFF; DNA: TGTGCCAGCAGCAAGAACACCGGGGAGCTGTTTTTT
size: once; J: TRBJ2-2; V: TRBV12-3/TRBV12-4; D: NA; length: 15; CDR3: CASRFGNSNTGELFF; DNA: TGTGCCAGCAGGTTCGGGAATTCGAACACCGGGGAGCTGTTTTTT
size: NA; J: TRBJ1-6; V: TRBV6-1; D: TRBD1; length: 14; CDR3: CASSRDRRNSPLHF; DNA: TGTGCCAGCAGTAGGGACAGGCGGAATTCACCCCTCCACTTT
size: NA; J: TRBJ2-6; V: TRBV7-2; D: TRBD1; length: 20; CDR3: CASSLGLPGQGPSGANVLTF; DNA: TGCGCCAGCAGCTTAGGCTTACCGGGACAGGGTCCCTCTGGGGCCAACGTCCTGACTTTC
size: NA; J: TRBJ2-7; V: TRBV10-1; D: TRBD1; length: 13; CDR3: CASSWDRSSEQYF; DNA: TGCGCCAGCAGTTGGGACAGGTCCTCCGAGCAGTACTTC
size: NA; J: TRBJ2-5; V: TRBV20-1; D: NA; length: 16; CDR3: CSASLLGSGSVETQYF; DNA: TGCAGTGCTAGTCTCCTCGGGAGTGGTTCTGTAGAGACCCAGTACTTC
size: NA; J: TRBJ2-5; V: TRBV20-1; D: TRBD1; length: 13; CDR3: CSALGQAQETQYF; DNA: TGCAGTGCCCTTGGACAGGCCCAAGAGACCCAGTACTTC
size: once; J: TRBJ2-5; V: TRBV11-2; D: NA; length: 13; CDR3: CASSLWAQETQYF; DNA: TGTGCCAGCAGCTTGTGGGCCCAAGAGACCCAGTACTTC
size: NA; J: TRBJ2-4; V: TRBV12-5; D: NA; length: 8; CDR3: CASGLRYF; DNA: TGTGCTAGTGGTTTGAGGTACTTC
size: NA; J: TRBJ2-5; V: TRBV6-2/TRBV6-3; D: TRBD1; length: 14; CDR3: CASSDTGGMETQYF; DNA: TGTGCCAGCAGTGATACAGGGGGAATGGAGACCCAGTACTTC
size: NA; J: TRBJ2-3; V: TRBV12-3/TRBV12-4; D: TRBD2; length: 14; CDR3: CAGHGGGAGDTQYF; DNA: TGTGCAGGCCATGGCGGGGGGGCCGGAGATACGCAGTATTTT
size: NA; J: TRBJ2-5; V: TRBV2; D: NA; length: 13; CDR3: CASSALASETQYF; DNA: TGTGCCAGCAGTGCCCTAGCGTCTGAGACCCAGTACTTC
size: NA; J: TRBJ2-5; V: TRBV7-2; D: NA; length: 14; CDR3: CASRSGGGPETQYF; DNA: TGTGCCAGCCGCTCGGGTGGGGGCCCAGAGACCCAGTACTTC
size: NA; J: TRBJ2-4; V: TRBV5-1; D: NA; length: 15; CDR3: CASSPVLGAKNIQYF; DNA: TGCGCCAGCAGCCCGGTCCTTGGAGCCAAAAACATTCAGTACTTC
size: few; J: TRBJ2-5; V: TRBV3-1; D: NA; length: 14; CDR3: CASSQVLGQETQYF; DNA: TGTGCCAGCAGCCAAGTTCTAGGACAAGAGACCCAGTACTTC
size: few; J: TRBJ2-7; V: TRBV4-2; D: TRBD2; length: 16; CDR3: CASSQDPGGSYYEQYF; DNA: TGTGCCAGCAGCCAAGATCCGGGGGGATCCTACTACGAGCAGTACTTC
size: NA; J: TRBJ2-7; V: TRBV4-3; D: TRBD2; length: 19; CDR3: CASSQDSWLAGASLYEQYF; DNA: TGCGCCAGCAGCCAAGATTCTTGGCTAGCGGGAGCATCCTTATACGAGCAGTACTTC
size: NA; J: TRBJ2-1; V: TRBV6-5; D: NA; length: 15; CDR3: CASQRSGSPRDEQFF; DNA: TGTGCCAGTCAAAGGTCAGGCTCCCCCCGGGATGAGCAGTTCTTC
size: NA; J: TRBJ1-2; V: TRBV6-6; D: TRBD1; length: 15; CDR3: CASRGGTGYDYGYTF; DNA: TGTGCCAGCAGAGGGGGGACAGGGTATGACTATGGCTACACCTTC
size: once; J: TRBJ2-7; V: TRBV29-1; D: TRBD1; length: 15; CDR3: CSVEMGDRESYEQYF; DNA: TGCAGCGTTGAAATGGGGGACAGGGAGTCCTACGAGCAGTACTTC
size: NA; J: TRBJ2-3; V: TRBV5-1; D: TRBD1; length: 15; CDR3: CASSFRGGYADTQYF; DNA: TGCGCCAGCAGCTTCAGAGGGGGCTACGCAGATACGCAGTATTTT
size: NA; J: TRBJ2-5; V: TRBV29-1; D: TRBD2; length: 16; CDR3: CSVELPTSGAQETQYF; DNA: TGCAGCGTTGAACTCCCGACTAGCGGGGCTCAAGAGACCCAGTACTTC
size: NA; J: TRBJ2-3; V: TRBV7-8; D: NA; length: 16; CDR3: CASSLVLRGRTDTQYF; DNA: TGTGCCAGCAGCTTAGTTTTGCGCGGGCGCACAGATACGCAGTATTTT
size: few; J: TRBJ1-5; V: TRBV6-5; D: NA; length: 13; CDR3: CASSRDLNQPQHF; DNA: TGTGCCAGCAGTCGGGACCTCAATCAGCCCCAGCATTTT
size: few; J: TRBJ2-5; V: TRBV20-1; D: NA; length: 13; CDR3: CSAPRTAQETQYF; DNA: TGCAGTGCTCCCAGGACAGCCCAAGAGACCCAGTACTTC
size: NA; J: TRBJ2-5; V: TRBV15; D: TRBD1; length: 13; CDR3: CATSRGPGGEQYF; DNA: TGTGCCACCAGCAGAGGCCCAGGGGGTGAGCAGTACTTC
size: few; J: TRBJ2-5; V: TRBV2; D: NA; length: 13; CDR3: CASRIGGSETQYF; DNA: TGTGCCAGCAGAATAGGTGGAAGTGAGACCCAGTACTTC
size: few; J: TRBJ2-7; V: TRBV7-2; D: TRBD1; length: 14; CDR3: CASSYRDSSYEQYF; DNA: TGTGCCAGCAGCTACCGGGACAGCTCCTACGAGCAGTACTTC
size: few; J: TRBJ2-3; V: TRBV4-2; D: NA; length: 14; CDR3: CASSQDEGTDTQYF; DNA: TGTGCCAGCAGCCAAGATGAAGGCACAGATACGCAGTATTTT
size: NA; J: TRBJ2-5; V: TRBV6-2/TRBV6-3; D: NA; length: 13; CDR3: CASSRLASQTQYF; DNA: TGTGCCAGCAGCCGCCTCGCATCGCAGACCCAGTACTTC
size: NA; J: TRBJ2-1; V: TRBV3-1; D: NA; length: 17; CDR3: CASSQVGGNLNNNEQFF; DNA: TGTGCCAGCAGCCAAGTAGGTGGGAACCTAAATAACAATGAGCAGTTCTTC
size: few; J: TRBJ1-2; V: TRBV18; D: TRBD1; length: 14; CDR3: CASSPGQGEYGYTF; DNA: TGTGCCAGCTCACCAGGACAGGGGGAATATGGCTACACCTTC
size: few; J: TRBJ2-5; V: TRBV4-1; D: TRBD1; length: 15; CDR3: CASSQPLTGAREQYF; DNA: TGCGCCAGCAGCCAACCTCTGACAGGGGCGAGGGAGCAGTACTTC
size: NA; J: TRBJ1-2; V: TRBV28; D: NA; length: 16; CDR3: CASRALDETKYYGYTF; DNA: TGTGCCAGCAGGGCCCTCGATGAGACTAAATACTATGGCTACACCTTC